A selection of T cell receptor beta chains follows, all from one sample in a study of blood T cell repertoires in COVID-19. Profiled with immunoSEQ multiplex PCR; TCRdb holds only in-frame clones, not every one. The repertoire holds around 250,000 clones, with more than 70% as singletons. The sample taken for sequencing was peripheral blood. The receptor source for this set is a woman aged 18 to 35 with acute or convalescent COVID-19. Each CDR3 is given with its conserved first and last residue. The D gene is left open where the match is weak. Part of the rows lack a size; the others show once, few, many or a class for expanded clones.

CDR3 protein: CASSPRREPYNEQFF
CDR3 DNA: TGTGCCAGCAGCCCTCGCCGGGAACCTTACAATGAGCAGTTCTTC
J gene: TRBJ2-1
D gene: -
V gene: TRBV7-2
clone size: -

CDR3 protein: CAWQGALGYTF
CDR3 DNA: TGTGCCTGGCAGGGGGCACTTGGCTACACCTTC
J gene: TRBJ1-2
D gene: TRBD1
V gene: TRBV30
clone size: once

CDR3 protein: CASSFDSFNEQFF
CDR3 DNA: TGTGCCAGCAGTTTCGACAGTTTTAATGAGCAGTTCTTC
J gene: TRBJ2-1
D gene: -
V gene: TRBV27
clone size: few

CDR3 protein: CASSPLTGSGANVLTF
CDR3 DNA: TGTGCCAGCTCACCTCTAACAGGGTCTGGGGCCAACGTCCTGACTTTC
J gene: TRBJ2-6
D gene: -
V gene: TRBV18
clone size: -

CDR3 protein: CASRFSGVGFNEQFF
CDR3 DNA: TGTGCCAGCAGGTTCTCGGGAGTAGGTTTCAATGAGCAGTTCTTC
J gene: TRBJ2-1
D gene: -
V gene: TRBV5-5
clone size: few

CDR3 protein: CASSLRTNRGNSPLHF
CDR3 DNA: TGTGCCAGCTCACTTCGTACAAATAGGGGTAATTCACCCCTCCACTTT
J gene: TRBJ1-6
D gene: -
V gene: TRBV18
clone size: -

CDR3 protein: CASRKKSSYEQYF
CDR3 DNA: TGTGCCAGCAGAAAAAAGAGCTCCTACGAGCAGTACTTC
J gene: TRBJ2-7
D gene: -
V gene: TRBV3-1/TRBV3-2
clone size: -

CDR3 protein: CASSPLPSGPNTGELFF
CDR3 DNA: TGTGCCAGCAGCCCGCTCCCTAGCGGTCCGAACACCGGGGAGCTGTTTTTT
J gene: TRBJ2-2
D gene: TRBD2
V gene: TRBV7-9
clone size: -

CDR3 protein: CASSLYNSPLHF
CDR3 DNA: TGTGCCAGCAGTCTTTATAATTCACCCCTCCACTTT
J gene: TRBJ1-6
D gene: -
V gene: TRBV27
clone size: -

CDR3 protein: CASSSTRTGVETQYF
CDR3 DNA: TGTGCCAGCAGTTCCACCCGGACAGGCGTAGAGACCCAGTACTTC
J gene: TRBJ2-5
D gene: TRBD1
V gene: TRBV28
clone size: -

CDR3 protein: CASSLGDRDSPLHF
CDR3 DNA: TGTGCCAGCAGCCTAGGGGACAGAGATTCACCCCTCCACTTT
J gene: TRBJ1-6
D gene: TRBD1
V gene: TRBV13
clone size: -

CDR3 protein: CSVELYRGQGWEQYF
CDR3 DNA: TGCAGCGTTGAGCTTTACCGGGGACAGGGGTGGGAGCAGTACTTC
J gene: TRBJ2-7
D gene: TRBD1
V gene: TRBV29-1
clone size: -

CDR3 protein: CASSHADSRFGELFF
CDR3 DNA: TGCGCCAGCAGCCATGCGGACAGCCGGTTTGGGGAACTGTTTTTT
J gene: TRBJ1-4
D gene: -
V gene: TRBV4-3
clone size: -

CDR3 protein: CASSPGSYEQYF
CDR3 DNA: TGTGCCAGCAGCCCGGGGTCCTACGAGCAGTACTTC
J gene: TRBJ2-7
D gene: -
V gene: TRBV14
clone size: -

CDR3 protein: CAWSRAGGVFGGNQPQHF
CDR3 DNA: TGTGCCTGGAGTAGGGCAGGGGGCGTATTTGGTGGCAATCAGCCCCAGCATTTT
J gene: TRBJ1-5
D gene: TRBD1
V gene: TRBV30
clone size: -

CDR3 protein: CASSLARLAGRSGANVLTF
CDR3 DNA: TGTGCCAGCAGCTTAGCAAGACTAGCGGGACGCTCTGGGGCCAACGTCCTGACTTTC
J gene: TRBJ2-6
D gene: TRBD2
V gene: TRBV7-2
clone size: -

CDR3 protein: CAWSLQTYGYTF
CDR3 DNA: TGTGCCTGGAGTCTACAGACATATGGCTACACCTTC
J gene: TRBJ1-2
D gene: -
V gene: TRBV30
clone size: few

CDR3 protein: CASSGAPYTTNEKLFF
CDR3 DNA: TGTGCCAGCAGTGGGGCACCATATACAACTAATGAAAAACTGTTTTTT
J gene: TRBJ1-4
D gene: -
V gene: TRBV5-4
clone size: -

CDR3 protein: CATAIMRGNEQFF
CDR3 DNA: TGTGCCACGGCTATTATGAGAGGCAATGAGCAGTTCTTC
J gene: TRBJ2-1
D gene: -
V gene: TRBV2
clone size: -

CDR3 protein: CASSLNPGAQGTQYF
CDR3 DNA: TGTGCCAGCAGCTTAAATCCGGGCGCGCAGGGAACCCAGTACTTC
J gene: TRBJ2-5
D gene: -
V gene: TRBV7-2
clone size: -

CDR3 protein: CASSLARQGWTYEQYF
CDR3 DNA: TGTGCCAGCAGCTTAGCGCGTCAGGGTTGGACCTACGAGCAGTACTTC
J gene: TRBJ2-7
D gene: -
V gene: TRBV7-9
clone size: -

CDR3 protein: CASGLVQGGWATEAFF
CDR3 DNA: TGTGCTAGTGGTTTGGTACAGGGAGGGTGGGCCACTGAAGCTTTCTTT
J gene: TRBJ1-1
D gene: -
V gene: TRBV12-5
clone size: -

CDR3 protein: CASSGLAGGPREQFF
CDR3 DNA: TGTGCCAGCAGCGGCCTAGCGGGAGGGCCTCGGGAGCAGTTCTTC
J gene: TRBJ2-1
D gene: TRBD2
V gene: TRBV9
clone size: -

CDR3 protein: CASSSGTSAVDEQFF
CDR3 DNA: TGTGCCAGCAGTTCCGGGACTAGCGCAGTTGATGAGCAGTTCTTC
J gene: TRBJ2-1
D gene: TRBD2
V gene: TRBV6-2/TRBV6-3
clone size: -

CDR3 protein: CASSQFSGFQETQYF
CDR3 DNA: TGTGCCAGCAGCCAATTTAGCGGCTTCCAAGAGACCCAGTACTTC
J gene: TRBJ2-5
D gene: -
V gene: TRBV3-1/TRBV3-2
clone size: once

CDR3 protein: CASSPGQGKETQYF
CDR3 DNA: TGTGCCAGCAGTCCGGGACAGGGGAAAGAGACCCAGTACTTC
J gene: TRBJ2-5
D gene: TRBD1
V gene: TRBV28
clone size: -

CDR3 protein: CASKHLGLYNEQFF
CDR3 DNA: TGTGCCAGTAAACATCTAGGTCTGTACAATGAGCAGTTCTTC
J gene: TRBJ2-1
D gene: -
V gene: TRBV19
clone size: few

CDR3 protein: CATVPGELFF
CDR3 DNA: TGTGCCACGGTCCCCGGGGAGCTGTTTTTT
J gene: TRBJ2-2
D gene: -
V gene: TRBV7-6
clone size: -

CDR3 protein: CASSRSRTRWTNTGELFF
CDR3 DNA: TGTGCCAGCAGTCGATCCCGCACCAGGTGGACGAACACCGGGGAGCTGTTTTTT
J gene: TRBJ2-2
D gene: -
V gene: TRBV27
clone size: -

CDR3 protein: CASSLSRAPADTQYF
CDR3 DNA: TGTGCCAGCAGTTTGAGCCGAGCGCCGGCAGATACGCAGTATTTT
J gene: TRBJ2-3
D gene: -
V gene: TRBV27
clone size: -

CDR3 protein: CASSLGTSGRRDTGELFF
CDR3 DNA: TGTGCCAGCAGCTTGGGGACTAGCGGGAGAAGGGACACCGGGGAGCTGTTTTTT
J gene: TRBJ2-2
D gene: TRBD2
V gene: TRBV5-4
clone size: many

CDR3 protein: CASSFGQGGHEQYF
CDR3 DNA: TGTGCCAGCAGCTTCGGGCAGGGTGGCCACGAGCAGTACTTC
J gene: TRBJ2-7
D gene: -
V gene: TRBV11-3
clone size: once

CDR3 protein: CASSQTSVNTDTQYF
CDR3 DNA: TGCGCCAGCAGCCAGACTAGCGTAAACACAGATACGCAGTATTTT
J gene: TRBJ2-3
D gene: TRBD2
V gene: TRBV4-1
clone size: -

CDR3 protein: CAWSPGGRENTEAFF
CDR3 DNA: TGTGCCTGGAGTCCGGGTGGACGGGAGAACACTGAAGCTTTCTTT
J gene: TRBJ1-1
D gene: -
V gene: TRBV30
clone size: -